This entry lists 8 T cell receptor beta chains sequenced from one sample in a study of CD8+ T cells in alopecia areata. Sequencing templates came from extracted RNA that was reverse transcribed into cDNA. Some clones are missing from TCRdb's copy, which holds only in-frame ones; the method was immunoSEQ multiplex PCR. Here the sample spans about 250,000 clones, approximately 60% being singletons. The treatment here: oral pan-JAK inhibitor, 5-10 mg twice daily. The sequencing used CD4+ T cells sorted from blood, collected at week 52, from a patient treated with tofacitinib. These receptors all stem from a human donor with alopecia areata.

V and J are TRBV4-3 and TRBJ1-2, with TRBD1 identical over 11 bases. Germline loops: CDR1 LGHNA, CDR2 YSLEER. This CDR3 has 14 residues. The V segment lost 4 bases and the J segment 5 bases; nucleotides outside the gene matches: 3. The CDR3 DNA reads as TGCGCCAGCAGCCGGGGACAGGGGGAGTATGGCTACACCTTC. Translated: CASSRGQGEYGYTF.

The chain links TRBV27 to TRBJ2-7, with D uncertain. The germline CDR1 and CDR2 sequences are MNHEY and SMNVEV (reference sequence). The CDR3 length is 9 residues. Between the trimmed V and J ends, which lost 9 bases and 3 bases, there was a span of 3 bases. This CDR3 reads CARLYEQYF. DNA of the CDR3: TGTGCCAGACTCTACGAGCAGTACTTC.

The chain has TRBV30 and TRBJ1-1; weak D call: TRBD1 (6 bases). Trimming pared 2 bases from V and 7 bases from J, leaving 14 bases between. The germline gives CDR1 GTSNPN, CDR2 SVGIG (reference sequence). The CDR3 contains 13 residues. The CDR3 region is CAWSKPGVHEAFF. CDR3 sequence (DNA): TGTGCCTGGAGTAAACCAGGGGTTCATGAAGCTTTCTTT. The full variable domain, with the rest looked up from reference TRBV30 and TRBJ1-1, is SQTIHQWPATLVQPVGSPLSLECTVEGTSNPNLYWYRQAAGRGLQLLFYSVGIGQISSEVPQNLSASRPQDRQFILSSKKLLLSDSGFYLCAWSKPGVHEAFFGQGTRLTVV.

This clone was seen only a few times. The rearrangement joins TRBV29-1 to TRBJ2-7; D is perhaps TRBD2 (5 bases). The ends were cut back, 3 bases at V and 2 bases at J, with 14 bases in the middle. Germline V lookup: CDR1 SQVTM, CDR2 ANQGSEA. CDR3 size: 14 residues. CDR3 nucleotides: TGCAGCGTTGAGGGTGGAGGTCCCGCCTACGAGCAGTACTTC. Its translation: CSVEGGGPAYEQYF.

This clone was seen only a few times. V gene TRBV6-6 combines with J gene TRBJ1-5; D not resolved. This CDR3 has 14 residues. Deletions cut 0 bases from V and 3 bases from J, with 6 bases between. Germline-derived CDR1 and CDR2 are MNHNY and SVGAGI (reference sequence). The CDR3 DNA sequence: TGTGCCAGCAGTTACTCCCTCTCCAATCAGCCCCAGCATTTT. This codes for CASSYSLSNQPQHF.

The chain has TRBV5-1 and TRBJ1-2; D ambiguous. Germline loops: CDR1 SGHRS, CDR2 YFSETQ. This CDR3 comprises 13 residues. V was trimmed by 4 bases and J by 3 bases, leaving 10 bases between them. CDR3 residues: CASSQKIDYGYTF. In DNA, the CDR3 is TGCGCCAGCAGCCAGAAGATTGACTATGGCTACACCTTC.

This clone has only a few counts. J is TRBJ1-5 and V is TRBV15; perhaps TRBD1 as D (6 bases). CDR1 is LNHNV, CDR2 YYDKDF, per germline (reference sequence). Trimming shortened V by 4 bases and J by 9 bases, and 16 bases separated the two germline ends. The CDR3 covers 14 residues. CDR3 region: CATSTEDTGWPQHF. For the CDR3, the DNA is TGTGCCACCAGCACCGAAGATACAGGGTGGCCCCAGCATTTT.

This clone was detected only once. The rearrangement joins TRBV5-4 to TRBJ2-7, with D possibly TRBD1 on 6 matching bases. Germline values: CDR1 SGHNT, CDR2 YYREEE (reference sequence). The CDR3 is 14 amino acids. Trimming pared 2 bases from V and 0 bases from J, leaving 9 bases between. The DNA of the CDR3 is TGTGCCAGCAGCTTTGCGGACAGCTCCTACGAGCAGTACTTC. Its translation is CASSFADSSYEQYF.